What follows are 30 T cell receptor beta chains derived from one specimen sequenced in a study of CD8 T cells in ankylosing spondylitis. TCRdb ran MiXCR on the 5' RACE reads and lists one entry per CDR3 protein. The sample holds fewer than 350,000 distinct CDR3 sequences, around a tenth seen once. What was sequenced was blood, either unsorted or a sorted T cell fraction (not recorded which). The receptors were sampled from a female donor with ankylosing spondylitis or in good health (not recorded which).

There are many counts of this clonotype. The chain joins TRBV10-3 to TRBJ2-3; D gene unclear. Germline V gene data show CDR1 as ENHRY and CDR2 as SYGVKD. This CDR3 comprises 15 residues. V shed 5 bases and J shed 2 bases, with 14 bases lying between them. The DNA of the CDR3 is TGTGCCATCAGTTATGGTCGGGCCAACACAGATACGCAGTATTTT. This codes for CAISYGRANTDTQYF.

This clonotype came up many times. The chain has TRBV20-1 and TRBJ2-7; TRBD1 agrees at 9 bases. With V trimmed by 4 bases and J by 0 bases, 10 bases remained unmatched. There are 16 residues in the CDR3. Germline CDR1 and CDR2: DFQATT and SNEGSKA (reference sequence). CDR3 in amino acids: CSATSLGQGNSYEQYF. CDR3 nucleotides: TGCAGTGCTACCTCCCTAGGACAGGGGAACTCCTACGAGCAGTACTTC.

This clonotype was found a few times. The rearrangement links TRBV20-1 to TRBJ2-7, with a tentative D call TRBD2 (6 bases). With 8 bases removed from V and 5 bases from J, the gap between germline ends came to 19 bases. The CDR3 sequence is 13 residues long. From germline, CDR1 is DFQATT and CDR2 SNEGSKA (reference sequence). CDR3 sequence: CSIPAGGIHEQYF. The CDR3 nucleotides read TGCAGTATCCCCGCCGGGGGTATCCACGAGCAGTACTTC.

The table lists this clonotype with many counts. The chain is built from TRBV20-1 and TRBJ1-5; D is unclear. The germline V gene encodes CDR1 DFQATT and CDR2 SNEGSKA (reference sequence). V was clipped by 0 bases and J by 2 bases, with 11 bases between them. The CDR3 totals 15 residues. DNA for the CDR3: TGCAGTGCTAGAGAGGGAGGGATCCGCAATCAGCCCCAGCATTTT. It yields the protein CSAREGGIRNQPQHF.

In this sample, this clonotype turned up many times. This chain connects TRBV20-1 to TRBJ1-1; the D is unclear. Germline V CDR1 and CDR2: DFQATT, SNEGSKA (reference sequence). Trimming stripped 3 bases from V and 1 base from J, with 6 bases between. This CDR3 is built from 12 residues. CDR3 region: CSASNRNTEAFF. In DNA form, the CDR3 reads TGCAGTGCTAGTAACAGGAACACTGAAGCTTTCTTT.

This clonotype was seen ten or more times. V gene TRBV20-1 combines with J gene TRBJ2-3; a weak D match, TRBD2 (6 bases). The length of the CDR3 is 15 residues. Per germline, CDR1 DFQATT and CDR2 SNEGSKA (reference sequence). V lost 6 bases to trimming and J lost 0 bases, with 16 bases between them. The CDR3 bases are TGCAGTGCCAGGGTCCATAGCGGTAGCACAGATACGCAGTATTTT. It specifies CSARVHSGSTDTQYF.

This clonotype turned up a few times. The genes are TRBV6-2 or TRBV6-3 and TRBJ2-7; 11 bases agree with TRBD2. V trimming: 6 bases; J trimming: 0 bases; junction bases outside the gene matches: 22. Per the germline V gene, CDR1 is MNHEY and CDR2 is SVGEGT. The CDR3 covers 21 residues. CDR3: CASSAGWVGLAGLRPSYEQYF. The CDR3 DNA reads TGTGCCAGCAGCGCGGGTTGGGTAGGACTAGCGGGCCTCCGACCCTCCTACGAGCAGTACTTC.

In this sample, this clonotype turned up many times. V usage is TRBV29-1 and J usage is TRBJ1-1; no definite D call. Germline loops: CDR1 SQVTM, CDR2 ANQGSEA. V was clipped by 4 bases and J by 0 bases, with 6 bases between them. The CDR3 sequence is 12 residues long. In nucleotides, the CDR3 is TGCAGCGTTGGGCAGCTGAACACTGAAGCTTTCTTT. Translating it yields CSVGQLNTEAFF.

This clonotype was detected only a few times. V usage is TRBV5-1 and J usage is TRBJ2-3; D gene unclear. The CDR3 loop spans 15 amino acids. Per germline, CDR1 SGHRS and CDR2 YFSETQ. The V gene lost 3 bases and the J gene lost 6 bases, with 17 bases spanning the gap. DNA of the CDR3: TGCGCCAGCAGCTCCCCGGGCCGAAACTTCGATACGCAGTATTTT. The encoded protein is CASSSPGRNFDTQYF.

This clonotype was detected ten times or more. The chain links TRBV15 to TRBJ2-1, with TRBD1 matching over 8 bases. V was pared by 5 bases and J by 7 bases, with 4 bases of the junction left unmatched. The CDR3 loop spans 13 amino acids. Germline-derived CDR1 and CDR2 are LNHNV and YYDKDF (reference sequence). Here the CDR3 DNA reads TGTGCCACCAGCGGACAGGGCCCGAATGAGCAGTTCTTC. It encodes CATSGQGPNEQFF.

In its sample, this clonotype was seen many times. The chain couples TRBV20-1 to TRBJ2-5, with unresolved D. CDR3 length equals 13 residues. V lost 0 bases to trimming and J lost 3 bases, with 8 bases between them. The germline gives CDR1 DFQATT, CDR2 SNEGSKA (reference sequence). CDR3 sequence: CSARDLGKETQYF. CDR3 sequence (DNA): TGCAGTGCTAGAGATCTGGGAAAAGAGACCCAGTACTTC.

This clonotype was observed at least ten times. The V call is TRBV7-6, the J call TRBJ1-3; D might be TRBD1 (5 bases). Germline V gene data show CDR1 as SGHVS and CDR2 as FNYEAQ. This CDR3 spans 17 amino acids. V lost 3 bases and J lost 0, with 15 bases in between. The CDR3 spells CASSLGLNVISGNTIYF. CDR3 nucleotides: TGTGCCAGCAGCTTGGGACTGAACGTGATCTCTGGAAACACCATATATTTT.

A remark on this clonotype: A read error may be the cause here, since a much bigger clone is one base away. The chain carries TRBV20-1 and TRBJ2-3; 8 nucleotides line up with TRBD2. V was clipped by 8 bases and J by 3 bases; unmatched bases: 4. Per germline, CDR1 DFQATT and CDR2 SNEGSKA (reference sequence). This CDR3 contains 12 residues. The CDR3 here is CSIGTSTDTQYF. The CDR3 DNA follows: TGCAGTATCGGGACTAGTACAGATACGCAGTATTTT.

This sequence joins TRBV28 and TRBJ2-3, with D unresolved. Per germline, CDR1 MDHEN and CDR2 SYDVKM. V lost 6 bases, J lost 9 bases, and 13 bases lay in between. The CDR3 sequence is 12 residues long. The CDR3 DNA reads TGTGCCAGCAGCCCCAGCAGTAGGACGCAGTATTTT. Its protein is CASSPSSRTQYF.

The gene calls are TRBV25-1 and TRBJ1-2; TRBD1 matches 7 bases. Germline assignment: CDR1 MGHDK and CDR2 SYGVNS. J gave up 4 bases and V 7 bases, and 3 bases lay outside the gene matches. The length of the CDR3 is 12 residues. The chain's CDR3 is CASMWDSYGYTF. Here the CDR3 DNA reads TGTGCCAGCATGTGGGACAGCTATGGCTACACCTTC.

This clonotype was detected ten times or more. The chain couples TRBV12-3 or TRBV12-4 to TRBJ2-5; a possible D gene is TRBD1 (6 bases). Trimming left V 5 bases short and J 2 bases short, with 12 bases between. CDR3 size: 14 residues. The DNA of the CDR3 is TGTGCCAGCAGTGGGGACACTCGGCAAGAGACCCAGTACTTC. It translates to CASSGDTRQETQYF.

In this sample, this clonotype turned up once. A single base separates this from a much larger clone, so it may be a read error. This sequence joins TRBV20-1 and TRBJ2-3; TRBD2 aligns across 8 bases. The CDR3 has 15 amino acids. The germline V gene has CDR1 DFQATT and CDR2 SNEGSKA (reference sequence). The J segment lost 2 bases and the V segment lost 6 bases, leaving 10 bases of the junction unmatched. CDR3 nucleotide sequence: TGCAGTGCCCGGCGAGCGGGGGTCTTCACAGATACGCAGTATTTT. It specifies CSARRAGVFTDTQYF.

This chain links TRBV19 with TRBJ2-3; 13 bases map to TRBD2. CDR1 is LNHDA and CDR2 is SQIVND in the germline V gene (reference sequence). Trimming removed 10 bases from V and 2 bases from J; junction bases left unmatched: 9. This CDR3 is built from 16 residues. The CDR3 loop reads CANIRTSGRNTDTQYF. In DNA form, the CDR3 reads TGTGCCAATATACGGACTAGCGGGAGAAACACAGATACGCAGTATTTT.

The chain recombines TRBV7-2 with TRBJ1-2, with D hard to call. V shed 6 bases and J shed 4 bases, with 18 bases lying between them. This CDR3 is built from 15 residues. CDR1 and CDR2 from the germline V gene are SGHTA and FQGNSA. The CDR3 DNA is TGTGCCAGCAGAACCGGGTCTCCCTCCGCCTATGGCTACACCTTC. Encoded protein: CASRTGSPSAYGYTF.

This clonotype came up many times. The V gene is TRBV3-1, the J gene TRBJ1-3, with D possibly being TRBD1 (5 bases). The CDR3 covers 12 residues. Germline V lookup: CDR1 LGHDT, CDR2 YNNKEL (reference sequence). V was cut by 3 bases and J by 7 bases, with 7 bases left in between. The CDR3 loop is CASSHEGNTIYF. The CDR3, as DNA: TGTGCCAGCAGCCACGAGGGGAACACCATATATTTT.

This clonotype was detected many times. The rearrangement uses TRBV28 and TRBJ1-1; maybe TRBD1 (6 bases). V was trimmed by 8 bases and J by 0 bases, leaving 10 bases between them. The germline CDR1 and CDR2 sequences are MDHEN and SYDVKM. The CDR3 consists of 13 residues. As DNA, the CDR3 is TGTGCCAGCTCAGGGGTCCTGAACACTGAAGCTTTCTTT. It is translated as CASSGVLNTEAFF.

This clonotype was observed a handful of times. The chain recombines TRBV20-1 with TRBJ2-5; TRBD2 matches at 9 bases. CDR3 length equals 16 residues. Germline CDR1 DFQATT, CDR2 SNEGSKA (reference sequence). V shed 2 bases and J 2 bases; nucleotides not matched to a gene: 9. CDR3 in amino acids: CSARQLYSGSQETQYF. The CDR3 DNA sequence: TGCAGTGCTAGACAGCTTTATAGCGGGAGTCAAGAGACCCAGTACTTC.

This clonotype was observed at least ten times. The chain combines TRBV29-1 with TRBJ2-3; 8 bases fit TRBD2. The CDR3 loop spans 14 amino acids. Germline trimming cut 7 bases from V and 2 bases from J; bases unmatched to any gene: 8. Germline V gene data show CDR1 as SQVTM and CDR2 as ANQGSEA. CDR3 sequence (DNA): TGCAGCGCAACTAGCGGAGGTTCCACAGATACGCAGTATTTT. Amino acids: CSATSGGSTDTQYF.

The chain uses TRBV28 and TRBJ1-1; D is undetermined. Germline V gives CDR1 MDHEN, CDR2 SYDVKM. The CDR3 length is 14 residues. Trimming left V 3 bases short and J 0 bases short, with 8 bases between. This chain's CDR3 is CASSFFRMNTEAFF. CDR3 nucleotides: TGTGCCAGCAGTTTTTTCAGGATGAACACTGAAGCTTTCTTT.

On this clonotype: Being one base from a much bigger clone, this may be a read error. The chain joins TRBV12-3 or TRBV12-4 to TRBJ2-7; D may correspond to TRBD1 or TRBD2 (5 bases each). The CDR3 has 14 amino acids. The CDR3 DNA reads TGTGCCAACAGTCCCCGGGACGGAGCCTACGAGCAGTACTTC. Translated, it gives CANSPRDGAYEQYF.

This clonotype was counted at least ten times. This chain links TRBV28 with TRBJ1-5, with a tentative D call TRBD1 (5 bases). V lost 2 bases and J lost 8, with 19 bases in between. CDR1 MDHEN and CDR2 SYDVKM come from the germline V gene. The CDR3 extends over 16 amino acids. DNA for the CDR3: TGTGCCAGCAGTTTAGAGAGAGCCAAGGGGTTTAAGCCCCAGCATTTT. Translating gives CASSLERAKGFKPQHF.

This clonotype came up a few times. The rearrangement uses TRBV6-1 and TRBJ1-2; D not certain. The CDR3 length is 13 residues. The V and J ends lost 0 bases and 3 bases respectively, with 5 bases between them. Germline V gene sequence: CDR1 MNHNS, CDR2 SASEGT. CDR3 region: CASSEARDYGYTF. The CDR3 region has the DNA TGTGCCAGCAGTGAAGCCCGGGACTATGGCTACACCTTC.

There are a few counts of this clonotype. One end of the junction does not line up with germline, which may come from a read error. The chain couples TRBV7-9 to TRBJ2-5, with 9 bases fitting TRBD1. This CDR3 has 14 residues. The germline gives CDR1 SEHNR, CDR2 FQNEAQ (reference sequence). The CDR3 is CASSWDRDQKTQYF. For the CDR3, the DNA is TGTGCCAGCAGTTGGGACAGGGACCAAAAGACCCAGTACTTC.

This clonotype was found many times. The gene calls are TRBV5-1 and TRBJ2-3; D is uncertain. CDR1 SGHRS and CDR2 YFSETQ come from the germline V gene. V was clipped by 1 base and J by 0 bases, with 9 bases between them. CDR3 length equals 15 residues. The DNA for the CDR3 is TGCGCCAGCAGCTTGCTGCCAACGAGCACAGATACGCAGTATTTT. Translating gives CASSLLPTSTDTQYF.

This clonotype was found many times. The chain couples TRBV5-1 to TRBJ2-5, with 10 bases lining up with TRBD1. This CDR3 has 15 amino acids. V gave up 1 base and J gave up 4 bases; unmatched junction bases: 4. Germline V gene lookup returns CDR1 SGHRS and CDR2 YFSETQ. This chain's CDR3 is CASSLWGTGAETQYF. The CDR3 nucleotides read TGCGCCAGCAGCTTGTGGGGGACAGGGGCAGAGACCCAGTACTTC.